This T cell receptor (beta chain) was retrieved from a study of blood T cell repertoires in COVID-19. The table came from immunoSEQ multiplex PCR; TCRdb's copy has only in-frame clones and leaves some out. Here the sample spans roughly 110,000 clones, about 93% being singletons. V was pared by 2 bases and J by 4 bases, with 14 bases between. The germline V gene encodes CDR1 SGHVS and CDR2 FQNEAQ. The CDR3 is 16 residues long. The TCR sequence derives from a woman aged 30 to 39 with acute or convalescent COVID-19. Sequences were obtained from peripheral blood. The chain links TRBV7-8 to TRBJ2-2; D gene unclear. CDR3 DNA: TGTGCCAGCAGCTTATACGTCTGGGCCTCCACCGGGGAGCTGTTTTTT. Translating gives CASSLYVWASTGELFF.